The 32 T cell receptor beta chains below come from one sample, sequenced in a study of blood T cells in healthy people across ages. The second PCR ran about 7 to 12 cycles with a sample-barcoded 5' primer and J-beta primers. A single record per CDR3 protein comes from TCRdb applying MiXCR to the 5' RACE reads. Altogether about 770,000 distinct CDR3 sequences are present, roughly 44% being singletons, with the ten largest covering approximately 20%. Sequenced input: blood. These receptors were collected from a man in his sixties in good health.

The chain uses TRBV12-3 or TRBV12-4 and TRBJ2-5; no firm D call. Trimming took 6 bases from V and 4 from J, leaving 15 bases between them. CDR3 size: 14 residues. CDR3 amino acids: CASSHVSGSETQYF. CDR3 in DNA: TGTGCCAGCAGCCACGTGTCGGGCTCAGAGACCCAGTACTTC.

The V and J genes are TRBV10-3 and TRBJ1-6, with 8 bases lining up with TRBD1. V trimming: 7 bases; J trimming: 3 bases; junction bases outside the gene matches: 5. This CDR3 has 15 amino acids. Per germline, CDR1 ENHRY and CDR2 SYGVKD. The CDR3 region has the DNA TGTGCCATCAAATCACAGGGGGACTATAATTCACCCCTCCACTTT. This sequence encodes CAIKSQGDYNSPLHF.

This chain uses TRBV7-9 with TRBJ1-4, with D perhaps matching TRBD1 (5 bases). Germline CDR1 is SEHNR and CDR2 is FQNEAQ (reference sequence). The V end was cut by 9 bases, the J end by 8 bases, with 19 bases between. This CDR3 has 14 amino acids. The CDR3 nucleotides are TGTGCCAGTGGTAGTCGGGGACGGGACGAAAAACTGTTTTTT. This gives the protein CASGSRGRDEKLFF.

This clonotype was observed a few times. The rearrangement uses TRBV7-2 and TRBJ1-3; D unclear. V lost 4 bases, J lost 4 bases, and 17 bases lay in between. CDR1 and CDR2 from the germline V gene are SGHTA and FQGNSA. This CDR3 has 16 amino acids. The CDR3 is CASSYQLGGLGNTIYF. CDR3 nucleotides: TGTGCCAGCAGCTATCAACTCGGCGGGTTAGGAAACACCATATATTTT.

This sequence joins TRBV9 and TRBJ2-7; tentative D call: TRBD1 (7 bases). CDR3 length equals 15 residues. Per germline, CDR1 SGDLS and CDR2 YYNGEE. Deletions cut 0 bases from V and 1 base from J, with 11 bases between. CDR3 nucleotide sequence: TGTGCCAGCAGCGTAGACCAGGGGGGTTCCTACGAGCAGTACTTC. Encoded protein: CASSVDQGGSYEQYF.

This clonotype occurred a few times. This chain joins TRBV20-1 and TRBJ1-5; 9 positions match TRBD1. The junction had 8 bases not matched to a gene; V was cut back by 7 bases and J by 4 bases. CDR3 length: 14 amino acids. The V gene's germline CDR1 is DFQATT and CDR2 SNEGSKA (reference sequence). CDR3 bases: TGCAGTGTTAAGACCGGGACAGGGAATCAGCCCCAGCATTTT. As protein: CSVKTGTGNQPQHF.

This clonotype came up a few times. The gene calls are TRBV4-1 and TRBJ2-7, with D possibly matching TRBD1 (6 bases). CDR1 is MGHRA and CDR2 is YSYEKL in the germline V gene. The germline V and J ends were trimmed by 4 bases and 5 bases, with 21 bases remaining between them. The CDR3 loop spans 16 amino acids. CDR3: CASSPPGAVAFHEQYF. In DNA form, the CDR3 reads TGCGCCAGCAGCCCACCAGGGGCGGTTGCTTTCCACGAGCAGTACTTC.

There are many counts of this clonotype. The J gene is TRBJ2-3, the V gene TRBV20-1; no firm D call. The CDR3 is 13 residues long. The germline V gene encodes CDR1 DFQATT and CDR2 SNEGSKA (reference sequence). V lost 1 base to trimming and J lost 7 bases, with 12 bases between them. CDR3 sequence: CSARALARYTQYF. DNA of the CDR3: TGCAGTGCTAGAGCACTCGCCCGTTATACGCAGTATTTT.

The genes are TRBV6-6 and TRBJ2-1; weak D call: TRBD2 (5 bases). The germline CDR1 and CDR2 sequences are MNHNY and SVGAGI (reference sequence). This CDR3 is built from 17 residues. Between the trimmed V and J ends, which lost 3 bases and 8 bases, there was a span of 23 bases. CDR3 amino acids: CASSYGRSGVIGDEQFF. CDR3 DNA sequence: TGTGCCAGCAGTTATGGGAGATCTGGAGTGATCGGTGATGAGCAGTTCTTC.

This clonotype turned up a few times. The rearrangement links TRBV10-3 to TRBJ1-2, with D maybe TRBD1 (6 bases). In germline, CDR1 is ENHRY, CDR2 SYGVKD. V lost 2 bases and J lost 0, with 7 bases in between. CDR3 length equals 14 residues. The CDR3 sequence: CAISERTANYGYTF. DNA for the CDR3: TGTGCCATCAGTGAGAGGACAGCTAACTATGGCTACACCTTC.

The rearrangement joins TRBV30 to TRBJ1-4; the D gene is possibly TRBD1 (6 bases). The CDR3 has 16 residues. The germline V gene has CDR1 GTSNPN and CDR2 SVGIG (reference sequence). V was trimmed by 0 bases and J by 3 bases, leaving 14 bases between them. CDR3 nucleotide sequence: TGTGCCTGGAGTGTAGGGGGTCGCGGACCTAATGAAAAACTGTTTTTT. Amino acids: CAWSVGGRGPNEKLFF.

The sample holds a few counts of this clonotype. The V and J genes are TRBV4-1 and TRBJ1-5, with TRBD1 identical over 10 bases. This CDR3 comprises 15 residues. Per the germline V gene, CDR1 is MGHRA and CDR2 is YSYEKL. V shed 4 bases, J shed 9 bases, and the junction held 9 bases outside the gene matches. CDR3 sequence (DNA): TGCGCCAGCAGCCCGTCCGGGACAGGGGATCGGCCCCAGCATTTT. Translating it yields CASSPSGTGDRPQHF.

This chain connects TRBV7-3 to TRBJ1-2; D not certain. The V gene's germline CDR1 is SGHTA and CDR2 FQGTGA. The V end lost 9 bases, the J end lost 7 bases, and 12 bases lay between the germline ends. The length of the CDR3 is 11 residues. DNA for the CDR3: TGTGCCAGACAGCTGGCGCGTGGCTACACCTTC. Protein: CARQLARGYTF.

The sample holds a few counts of this clonotype. The chain has TRBV20-1 and TRBJ2-5, with a tentative D call TRBD2 (7 bases). With 0 bases removed from V and 11 bases from J, the gap between germline ends came to 19 bases. Germline CDR1 is DFQATT and CDR2 is SNEGSKA (reference sequence). The CDR3 spans 14 residues. The DNA of the CDR3 is TGCAGTGCTAGAGATCGGGGGGCCTACAATGAGCAGTACTTC. Its protein product is CSARDRGAYNEQYF.

In this sample, this clonotype turned up a few times. The chain employs TRBV27 and TRBJ2-3; D not certain. Germline values: CDR1 MNHEY, CDR2 SMNVEV (reference sequence). V was cut by 7 bases and J by 0 bases, with 8 bases left in between. The CDR3 contains 13 residues. The CDR3 DNA is TGTGCCAGCACGCGGACGAGCACAGATACGCAGTATTTT. It is translated as CASTRTSTDTQYF.

The CDR3 here is CASSFAGNGQYF. For the CDR3, the DNA is TGTGCCAGCAGTTTTGCGGGAAACGGGCAGTACTTC. This chain joins TRBV27 and TRBJ2-5; D is perhaps TRBD2 (6 bases). In germline, CDR1 is MNHEY, CDR2 SMNVEV (reference sequence). CDR3 size: 12 residues. V gave up 3 bases and J gave up 11 bases, with 13 bases separating them.

The chain carries TRBV7-2 and TRBJ2-3; the D call may be TRBD1 or TRBD2 (5 bases each). The V end was cut by 3 bases, the J end by 10 bases, with 14 bases between. Germline V gene data show CDR1 as SGHTA and CDR2 as FQGNSA. This CDR3 spans 13 amino acids. The CDR3 spells CASSFGGKPSQYF. Written as DNA, the CDR3 is TGTGCCAGCAGCTTTGGGGGTAAACCCTCGCAGTATTTT.

This clonotype was found once. The chain is built from TRBV5-1 and TRBJ2-7; D gene unclear. Per the germline V gene, CDR1 is SGHRS and CDR2 is YFSETQ. Trimming pared 7 bases from V and 0 bases from J, leaving 8 bases between. The CDR3 has 12 residues. The DNA for the CDR3 is TGCGCCAGCGGCTGGGGCTCCTACGAGCAGTACTTC. Encoded protein: CASGWGSYEQYF. The full variable domain, in which reference TRBV5-1 and TRBJ2-7 provide the parts outside the CDR3, is KAGVTQTPRYLIKTRGQQVTLSCSPISGHRSVSWYQQTPGQGLQFLFEYFSETQRNKGNFPGRFSGRQFSNSRSEMNVSTLELGDSALYLCASGWGSYEQYFGPGTRLTVT.

The rearrangement joins TRBV7-9 to TRBJ1-1; 8 bases map to TRBD1. The trim removed 4 bases at V and 12 bases at J, leaving 19 bases unmatched. The germline CDR1 and CDR2 sequences are SEHNR and FQNEAQ (reference sequence). This CDR3 comprises 16 residues. The CDR3 DNA reads TGTGCCAGCAGCTCCTTAGGACAGGGCGGGCCTCCGGTGACTTTCTTT. Translated: CASSSLGQGGPPVTFF.

The V gene is TRBV7-2, the J gene TRBJ2-3; D is possibly TRBD1 (5 bases). Germline lookup yields CDR1 SGHTA and CDR2 FQGNSA. The CDR3 is 13 amino acids. V was trimmed by 4 bases and J by 5 bases, leaving 10 bases between them. The CDR3 DNA is TGTGCCAGCAGCTATAATCAGGGAGATACGCAGTATTTT. Protein product: CASSYNQGDTQYF.

The table lists this clonotype with a few counts. This rearrangement joins TRBV15 to TRBJ1-4; D unresolved. The V end was cut by 3 bases, the J end by 4 bases, with 6 bases between. This CDR3 is built from 13 residues. Germline CDR1 LNHNV, CDR2 YYDKDF (reference sequence). The CDR3 bases are TGTGCCACCAGCAGGGACCTTAATGAAAAACTGTTTTTT. Amino acid sequence: CATSRDLNEKLFF. The variable domain in full, completed from reference TRBV15 and TRBJ1-4, reads DAMVIQNPRYQVTQFGKPVTLSCSQTLNHNVMYWYQQKSSQAPKLLFHYYDKDFNNEADTPDNFQSRRPNTSFCFLDIRSPGLGDTAMYLCATSRDLNEKLFFGSGTQLSVL.

V usage is TRBV2 and J usage is TRBJ2-5, with a tentative D call TRBD2 (6 bases). CDR1 SNHLY and CDR2 FYNNEI come from the germline V gene. CDR3 size: 14 residues. Trimming removed 2 bases from V and 5 bases from J, with 12 bases in between. The CDR3 region is CASSESLRGETQYF. Written as DNA, the CDR3 is TGTGCCAGCAGTGAAAGCCTTCGGGGGGAGACCCAGTACTTC. Full variable domain (outside the CDR3, taken from reference TRBV2 and TRBJ2-5): EPEVTQTPSHQVTQMGQEVILRCVPISNHLYFYWYRQILGQKVEFLVSFYNNEISEKSEIFDDQFSVERPDGSNFTLKIRSTKLEDSAMYFCASSESLRGETQYFGPGTRLLVL.

This clonotype was seen a few times. The chain carries TRBV10-3 and TRBJ2-1; 7 bases map to TRBD1. The germline V gene encodes CDR1 ENHRY and CDR2 SYGVKD. The CDR3 covers 14 residues. V shed 7 bases and J 4 bases; nucleotides not matched to a gene: 7. The CDR3 loop reads CAITGTATYNEQFF. The CDR3 DNA sequence: TGTGCCATCACCGGGACAGCAACATACAATGAGCAGTTCTTC.

This rearrangement joins TRBV27 to TRBJ2-5; D possibly matches TRBD1 or TRBD2 (5 bases each). Germline V lookup: CDR1 MNHEY, CDR2 SMNVEV (reference sequence). The CDR3 has 16 amino acids. With 5 bases removed from V and 4 bases from J, the gap between germline ends came to 20 bases. CDR3 loop: CASSAWVGERSETQYF. The CDR3, as DNA: TGTGCCAGCAGTGCATGGGTGGGGGAGCGCTCAGAGACCCAGTACTTC.

There are a few counts of this clonotype. As DNA, the CDR3 is TGCAGCGTCTCACCGTCCGGGACAGGCACCTACGAGCAGTACTTC. Encoded protein: CSVSPSGTGTYEQYF. The chain combines TRBV29-1 with TRBJ2-7, with 8 bases aligning to TRBD1. This CDR3 spans 15 amino acids. The germline V gene encodes CDR1 SQVTM and CDR2 ANQGSEA. Trimming at V came to 6 bases and at J to 2 bases, leaving 12 bases not matched to a gene.

The chain couples TRBV18 to TRBJ2-5, with D possibly being TRBD1 (6 bases). Germline V gene data show CDR1 as KGHSH and CDR2 as LQKENI. The CDR3 extends over 13 amino acids. The V gene lost 2 bases and the J gene lost 5 bases, with 9 bases spanning the gap. The CDR3 is CASSPIQGETQYF. Here the CDR3 DNA reads TGTGCCAGCTCACCAATCCAGGGGGAGACCCAGTACTTC.

On this clonotype itself: Mismatch with germline at one junction end may stem from a read error. The chain combines TRBV7-2 with TRBJ2-1, with a weak D call TRBD1 (5 bases). The CDR3 extends over 15 amino acids. Germline lookup yields CDR1 SGHTA and CDR2 FQGNSA. This CDR3 reads CASTPWQGSSNEQFF. For the CDR3, the DNA is TGTGCCAGCACCCCGTGGCAGGGATCCTCCAATGAGCAGTTCTTC.

A single count supports this clonotype. The genes are TRBV6-1 and TRBJ1-1; 7 positions agree with TRBD1. V was clipped by 6 bases and J by 3 bases; unmatched bases: 7. The germline V gene encodes CDR1 MNHNS and CDR2 SASEGT. This CDR3 spans 14 amino acids. CDR3 sequence (DNA): TGTGCCAGCAGCCCCACAGGGGTTTACACTGAAGCTTTCTTT. Protein: CASSPTGVYTEAFF.

This sequence joins TRBV4-3 and TRBJ1-1; TRBD1 might be the D (6 bases). Deletions cut 0 bases from V and 11 bases from J, with 19 bases between. This CDR3 is built from 15 residues. Looked up from germline, CDR1 is LGHNA and CDR2 is YSLEER. The CDR3, as DNA: TGCGCCAGCAGCCAAGATTACCGGGGGGCGCATATCGCTTTCTTT. This codes for CASSQDYRGAHIAFF.

This chain joins TRBV6-2 or TRBV6-3 and TRBJ2-4; no clear D. Germline V gene sequence: CDR1 MNHEY, CDR2 SVGEGT. The CDR3 is 11 amino acids. Trimming took 3 bases from V and 13 from J, leaving 10 bases between them. The CDR3 protein is CASSYRSQQYF. The CDR3 DNA sequence: TGTGCCAGCAGTTATAGGAGTCAGCAGTACTTC.

This clonotype was picked up many times. The chain links TRBV12-3 or TRBV12-4 to TRBJ1-2; D might be TRBD1 (6 bases). This CDR3 contains 13 residues. V lost 4 bases and J lost 5, with 11 bases in between. CDR3 sequence: CASSSGTLYGYTF. Here the CDR3 DNA reads TGTGCCAGCAGTTCCGGGACACTTTATGGCTACACCTTC.

As concerns this clonotype: Relative to the germline gene, one junction end is altered; a read error may explain this. V and J are TRBV13 and TRBJ2-5; D is ambiguous. Germline CDR1 is PRHDT and CDR2 is FYEKMQ (reference sequence). The CDR3 consists of 12 residues. Here the CDR3 reads CASGQVQETPYF. The DNA of the CDR3 is TGTGCCAGCGGCCAGGTCCAAGAGACCCCGTACTTC.